A single sample gave rise to the 27 T cell receptor beta chains below, sequenced in a study of cytomegalovirus exposure and HLA in healthy donors. A multiplex PCR was run with 60 Vbeta primers and 13 Jbeta primers. TCRdb keeps only in-frame clones here, not all; method: immunoSEQ multiplex PCR. The data contain roughly 150,000 clones, roughly three quarters of them singletons. Material for sequencing was PBMCs. The receptors originated from a young man in good health and CMV-seronegative.

The chain combines TRBV28 with TRBJ1-5; D not resolved. V dropped 2 bases and J dropped 0 bases, with 8 bases sitting between them. Germline V lookup: CDR1 MDHEN, CDR2 SYDVKM. This CDR3 has 15 amino acids. This CDR3 reads CASSLDTDSNQPQHF. The CDR3, as DNA: TGTGCCAGCAGTTTAGACACCGATAGCAATCAGCCCCAGCATTTT.

As for this clone: One end of the junction does not line up with germline, which may come from a read error. The chain uses TRBV14 and TRBJ2-7; D is perhaps TRBD1 (6 bases). The CDR3 is 15 residues long. Germline V gene lookup returns CDR1 SGHDN and CDR2 FVKESK. The CDR3 loop reads CASNLQGIISYGQYF. The CDR3 bases are TGTGCCAGCAACCTGCAGGGGATAATCTCCTACGGGCAGTACTTC.

This chain connects TRBV4-3 to TRBJ2-1; perhaps TRBD2 as D (5 bases). Trimming removed 4 bases from V and 6 bases from J, with 10 bases in between. CDR1 and CDR2 from the germline V gene are LGHNA and YSLEER. The CDR3 is 13 amino acids. CDR3 in amino acids: CASSLDFFNEQFF. For the CDR3, the DNA is TGCGCCAGCAGCCTGGACTTCTTCAATGAGCAGTTCTTC.

The chain combines TRBV27 with TRBJ1-5, with D possibly TRBD1 on 6 matching bases. CDR3 size: 15 residues. V dropped 5 bases and J dropped 2 bases, with 13 bases sitting between them. Germline CDR1 is MNHEY and CDR2 is SMNVEV (reference sequence). The CDR3 sequence is CASSREGVGNQPQHF. The CDR3 DNA sequence: TGTGCCAGCAGTCGCGAGGGGGTCGGCAATCAGCCCCAGCATTTT.

The rearrangement uses TRBV5-4 and TRBJ2-7; D gene uncertain. CDR3 length: 12 amino acids. Germline-derived CDR1 and CDR2 are SGHNT and YYREEE (reference sequence). V was shortened by 4 bases and J by 0 bases, with 5 bases between the two germline ends. The CDR3 region has the DNA TGTGCCAGCAGCCTAAGCTCCTACGAGCAGTACTTC. It codes for CASSLSSYEQYF.

The V gene is TRBV5-1, the J gene TRBJ2-1; 10 bases agree with TRBD2. The ends lost 3 bases at V and 5 bases at J; junction bases unmatched: 5. Looked up from germline, CDR1 is SGHRS and CDR2 is YFSETQ. The CDR3 has 15 amino acids. DNA for the CDR3: TGCGCCAGCAGCTCCATAGCGGGAGGCGACAATGAGCAGTTCTTC. Translation gives CASSSIAGGDNEQFF.

The V call is TRBV9, the J call TRBJ2-3; the match to TRBD2 covers 9 bases. The CDR3 spans 15 residues. The germline CDR1 and CDR2 sequences are SGDLS and YYNGEE. The J segment lost 1 base and the V segment lost 5 bases, leaving 5 bases of the junction unmatched. The CDR3 is CASRYGLARTDTQYF. CDR3 coding DNA: TGTGCCAGCAGGTACGGACTAGCGCGCACAGATACGCAGTATTTT.

J is TRBJ2-3 and V is TRBV10-3; 7 bases fit TRBD1. Germline trimming cut 2 bases from V and 9 bases from J; bases unmatched to any gene: 8. Germline CDR1 and CDR2: ENHRY and SYGVKD. The CDR3 covers 14 residues. CDR3 nucleotide sequence: TGTGCCATCAGTGAGAGCCAACAGGGGCGAACGCAGTATTTT. Translation gives CAISESQQGRTQYF.

The rearrangement joins TRBV6-1 to TRBJ1-3; D possibly corresponds to TRBD1 (6 bases). V was trimmed by 2 bases and J by 4 bases, leaving 18 bases between them. The CDR3 length is 17 residues. Germline V lookup: CDR1 MNHNS, CDR2 SASEGT. CDR3 region: CASSESTGSAEGNTIYF. CDR3 DNA sequence: TGTGCCAGCAGTGAAAGTACAGGGTCTGCTGAGGGAAACACCATATATTTT.

The gene calls are TRBV28 and TRBJ2-7; D gene unclear. This CDR3 has 14 residues. V shed 3 bases and J shed 4 bases, with 13 bases lying between them. The germline V gene encodes CDR1 MDHEN and CDR2 SYDVKM. CDR3: CASSLLRRRYEQYF. CDR3 DNA: TGTGCCAGCAGTTTGTTGAGAAGAAGATACGAGCAGTACTTC.

This rearrangement joins TRBV27 to TRBJ2-1; a weak D match, TRBD2 (6 bases). V lost 2 bases, J lost 6 bases, and 8 bases lay in between. CDR1 and CDR2 (germline): MNHEY, SMNVEV (reference sequence). This CDR3 has 13 residues. The CDR3 loop is CASSLKGGNEQFF. DNA for the CDR3: TGTGCCAGCAGTTTAAAGGGAGGCAATGAGCAGTTCTTC.

This rearrangement joins TRBV18 to TRBJ2-2; tentatively, D is TRBD1 (6 bases). CDR3 length equals 15 residues. Germline-derived CDR1 and CDR2 are KGHSH and LQKENI. The ends were cut back, 4 bases at V and 1 base at J, with 10 bases in the middle. CDR3 region: CASSRRQENTGELFF. The CDR3, as DNA: TGTGCCAGCTCACGTAGACAGGAGAACACCGGGGAGCTGTTTTTT.

V gene TRBV15 combines with J gene TRBJ1-5, with D unresolved. CDR3 size: 13 residues. V was shortened by 5 bases and J by 6 bases, with 11 bases between the two germline ends. Germline V gene data show CDR1 as LNHNV and CDR2 as YYDKDF (reference sequence). This chain's CDR3 is CATSFLGAQPQHF. CDR3 nucleotides: TGTGCCACCAGCTTCCTCGGTGCTCAGCCCCAGCATTTT.

J is TRBJ1-3 and V is TRBV28; D remains unclear. CDR3 length: 14 amino acids. In germline, CDR1 is MDHEN, CDR2 SYDVKM. V lost 7 bases to trimming and J lost 1 base, with 11 bases between them. In DNA, the CDR3 is TGTGCCAGCACTCCTTGGAGGTCTGGAAACACCATATATTTT. Residues: CASTPWRSGNTIYF.

The V and J genes are TRBV2 and TRBJ1-5; 9 nucleotides agree with TRBD1. V shed 5 bases and J 4 bases; nucleotides not matched to a gene: 3. The CDR3 has 14 amino acids. Germline CDR1 is SNHLY and CDR2 is FYNNEI. CDR3 sequence: CASSQQGANQPQHF. The CDR3 DNA reads TGTGCCAGCAGTCAACAGGGGGCTAATCAGCCCCAGCATTTT.

The chain carries TRBV6-6 and TRBJ2-5; TRBD1 is a possible D gene (5 bases). The CDR3 loop spans 11 amino acids. With 8 bases removed from V and 4 bases from J, the gap between germline ends came to 8 bases. Per the germline V gene, CDR1 is MNHNY and CDR2 is SVGAGI (reference sequence). CDR3: CASVQGETQYF. CDR3 DNA: TGTGCCAGCGTCCAGGGAGAGACCCAGTACTTC.

This rearrangement joins TRBV7-2 to TRBJ2-7, with D possibly being TRBD2 (6 bases). CDR3 length equals 15 residues. CDR1 is SGHTA, CDR2 FQGNSA, per germline. Between the trimmed V and J ends, which lost 1 base and 2 bases, there was a span of 12 bases. CDR3 sequence reads: CASSLGGTATYEQYF. The CDR3 nucleotides are TGTGCCAGCAGCTTAGGGGGGACTGCGACCTACGAGCAGTACTTC.

CDR3 nucleotides: TGCGCCAGCAGCCAAGAAGGAGCGATCTACAATGAGCAGTTCTTC. Amino acid sequence: CASSQEGAIYNEQFF. This chain connects TRBV4-3 to TRBJ2-1; D is unclear. Germline V CDR1 and CDR2: LGHNA, YSLEER. The V end lost 0 bases, the J end lost 3 bases, and 9 bases lay between the germline ends. The CDR3 loop spans 15 amino acids.

The J gene is TRBJ2-1, the V gene TRBV5-1; 10 nucleotides line up with TRBD2. The V and J ends lost 3 bases and 4 bases, in that order; junction bases with no gene match: 10. The CDR3 loop spans 17 amino acids. Germline lookup yields CDR1 SGHRS and CDR2 YFSETQ. Written as DNA, the CDR3 is TGCGCCAGCAGCTCCACCCTACTAGCGGGGACTTACAATGAGCAGTTCTTC. Amino acid sequence: CASSSTLLAGTYNEQFF.

V and J are TRBV6-5 and TRBJ2-3, with D tentatively TRBD1 (6 bases). Trimming stripped 5 bases from V and 2 bases from J, with 14 bases between. CDR1 is MNHEY and CDR2 is SVGAGI in the germline V gene. The CDR3 runs to 15 residues. For the CDR3, the DNA is TGTGCCAGCAGTATCCAGGGGATCCACACAGATACGCAGTATTTT. It yields the protein CASSIQGIHTDTQYF.

The chain combines TRBV28 with TRBJ1-1, with a weak D call TRBD1 (6 bases). The germline V gene has CDR1 MDHEN and CDR2 SYDVKM. The CDR3 has 19 residues. V lost 2 bases to trimming and J lost 0 bases, with 22 bases between them. The CDR3: CASSLGTPDSDSLNTEAFF. CDR3 coding DNA: TGTGCCAGCAGTTTAGGTACCCCGGATTCGGACAGTTTGAACACTGAAGCTTTCTTT. The full variable domain, rest sourced from reference TRBV28 and TRBJ1-1, is DVKVTQSSRYLVKRTGEKVFLECVQDMDHENMFWYRQDPGLGLRLIYFSYDVKMKEKGDIPEGYSVSREKKERFSLILESASTNQTSMYLCASSLGTPDSDSLNTEAFFGQGTRLTVV.

The V gene is TRBV19, the J gene TRBJ1-2; TRBD1 is a possible D gene (5 bases). The V end was cut by 6 bases, the J end by 4 bases, with 15 bases between. The CDR3 runs to 14 residues. Per the germline V gene, CDR1 is LNHDA and CDR2 is SQIVND (reference sequence). CDR3 sequence (DNA): TGTGCCAGTAGCGATGGGACTTCCTTCTATGGCTACACCTTC. It translates to CASSDGTSFYGYTF.

This chain uses TRBV25-1 with TRBJ2-1, with D possibly being TRBD2 (5 bases). The CDR3 spans 15 residues. From germline, CDR1 is MGHDK and CDR2 SYGVNS. V dropped 6 bases and J dropped 3 bases, with 15 bases sitting between them. This CDR3 reads CASSSVRERYNEQFF. CDR3 sequence (DNA): TGTGCCAGCAGCTCGGTGAGGGAGCGCTACAATGAGCAGTTCTTC.

This chain uses TRBV5-1 with TRBJ2-1; a possible D gene is TRBD2 (5 bases). Deletions cut 1 base from V and 0 bases from J, with 11 bases between. Germline assignment: CDR1 SGHRS and CDR2 YFSETQ. CDR3 length equals 16 residues. The CDR3 here is CASSLNPSLSYNEQFF. In DNA form, the CDR3 reads TGCGCCAGCAGCTTGAATCCTAGCCTCTCCTACAATGAGCAGTTCTTC.

This rearrangement joins TRBV6-5 to TRBJ2-3; D might be TRBD2 (6 bases). The CDR3 extends over 14 amino acids. CDR1 is MNHEY and CDR2 is SVGAGI in the germline V gene. V was clipped by 5 bases and J by 5 bases, with 14 bases between them. The CDR3 protein is CASSPTRAGDTQYF. DNA for the CDR3: TGTGCCAGCAGTCCGACCCGAGCGGGAGATACGCAGTATTTT.

This sequence joins TRBV27 and TRBJ1-5; D uncertain. The CDR3 totals 14 residues. The germline gives CDR1 MNHEY, CDR2 SMNVEV (reference sequence). V lost 4 bases, J lost 0 bases, and 7 bases lay in between. The CDR3 sequence: CASSWSYSNQPQHF. CDR3 in DNA: TGTGCCAGCAGTTGGAGTTATAGCAATCAGCCCCAGCATTTT.

The CDR3 is CALGTGASTDTQYF. CDR3 coding DNA: TGTGCCCTCGGGACAGGAGCCAGCACAGATACGCAGTATTTT. This chain joins TRBV10-3 and TRBJ2-3, with 8 bases that match TRBD1. Trimming removed 11 bases from V and 0 bases from J; junction bases left unmatched: 7. This CDR3 comprises 14 residues. The germline V gene encodes CDR1 ENHRY and CDR2 SYGVKD.